These 18 T cell receptor beta chains were all obtained from the same sample, sequenced in a study of OX40 agonist ivuxolimab in advanced cancers. Clones were read by immunoSEQ multiplex PCR, and TCRdb kept only the in-frame ones, dropping some. The top ten hold 1% to 1.5% of the sample, which has about 61,000 clones, more than 85% seen once. Here the sequenced sample was CD4+ or CD8+ T cells sorted from blood, taken in a trial of the OX40 agonist ivuxolimab. Receptors were obtained from an adult with an advanced solid tumor such as melanoma, head and neck, liver or kidney cancer.

This clone has only a few counts. The V call is TRBV13, the J call TRBJ2-5; D call uncertain. V lost 2 bases and J lost 7, with 8 bases in between. This CDR3 contains 12 residues. CDR1 is PRHDT and CDR2 is FYEKMQ in the germline V gene (reference sequence). The CDR3 DNA reads as TGTGCCAGCAGCTTACAGGCGTCGACCCAGTACTTC. This encodes CASSLQASTQYF.

This chain uses TRBV4-1 with TRBJ2-7; TRBD2 aligns across 8 bases. The germline CDR1 and CDR2 sequences are MGHRA and YSYEKL. The CDR3 runs to 14 residues. J was trimmed by 2 bases and V by 4 bases; bases with no gene match: 4. The DNA for the CDR3 is TGCGCCAGCAGCCCCCCGGGAGGGGCCTACGAGCAGTACTTC. This codes for CASSPPGGAYEQYF.

J is TRBJ1-2 and V is TRBV19, with TRBD1 as a possible D gene (6 bases). This CDR3 comprises 12 residues. The V end lost 8 bases, the J end lost 6 bases, and 13 bases lay between the germline ends. Germline-derived CDR1 and CDR2 are LNHDA and SQIVND (reference sequence). As DNA, the CDR3 is TGTGCCAGTTTAGGGGGGCTTCATGGCTACACCTTC. This codes for CASLGGLHGYTF.

The gene calls are TRBV2 and TRBJ2-5; 8 bases fit TRBD1. The CDR3 covers 16 residues. CDR1 is SNHLY, CDR2 FYNNEI, per germline. The V gene end was trimmed by 6 bases and the J gene end by 5 bases; junction bases not matched to a gene: 14. The CDR3 DNA sequence: TGTGCCAGCAGGAGACAGGGGTCTCAAGGTTTGGAGACCCAGTACTTC. Translating gives CASRRQGSQGLETQYF.

The chain employs TRBV6-1 and TRBJ1-1; D is unclear. V was cut by 4 bases and J by 1 base, with 10 bases left in between. Germline V CDR1 and CDR2: MNHNS, SASEGT. The CDR3 length is 14 residues. CDR3 in amino acids: CASSGEAGNTEAFF. The DNA for the CDR3 is TGTGCCAGCAGTGGAGAGGCAGGGAACACTGAAGCTTTCTTT.

This clone was counted once. The gene calls are TRBV27 and TRBJ1-2; 7 nucleotides align to TRBD1. Germline values: CDR1 MNHEY, CDR2 SMNVEV (reference sequence). There are 15 residues in the CDR3. The V gene end was trimmed by 2 bases and the J gene end by 0 bases; junction bases not matched to a gene: 3. CDR3 sequence reads: CASSLRTGANYGYTF. DNA of the CDR3: TGTGCCAGCAGTTTAAGGACAGGAGCTAACTATGGCTACACCTTC.

This sequence joins TRBV5-1 and TRBJ1-4; D not certain. This CDR3 is 16 amino acids long. CDR1 SGHRS and CDR2 YFSETQ come from the germline V gene. The V end lost 1 base, the J end lost 3 bases, and 13 bases lay between the germline ends. CDR3 nucleotides: TGCGCCAGCAGCTTGAACACCGCCCAGGCTAATGAAAAACTGTTTTTT. Translated: CASSLNTAQANEKLFF. The full variable domain, rest sourced from reference TRBV5-1 and TRBJ1-4, is KAGVTQTPRYLIKTRGQQVTLSCSPISGHRSVSWYQQTPGQGLQFLFEYFSETQRNKGNFPGRFSGRQFSNSRSEMNVSTLELGDSALYLCASSLNTAQANEKLFFGSGTQLSVL.

This chain connects TRBV7-6 to TRBJ1-5; the D gene is possibly TRBD1 (6 bases). The V end was cut by 11 bases, the J end by 0 bases, with 29 bases between. From germline, CDR1 is SGHVS and CDR2 FNYEAQ. The CDR3 has 19 amino acids. The CDR3 sequence is CASAEQAAGAHYSNQPQHF. Here the CDR3 DNA reads TGTGCCTCCGCGGAACAGGCGGCAGGGGCCCATTATAGCAATCAGCCCCAGCATTTT.

This chain links TRBV5-6 with TRBJ1-1; tentative D call: TRBD1 (5 bases). Per the germline V gene, CDR1 is SGHDT and CDR2 is YYEEEE. The V gene lost 0 bases and the J gene lost 4 bases, with 16 bases spanning the gap. This CDR3 has 16 residues. The CDR3 DNA reads TGTGCCAGCAGCTTGGCCTTTGGCGGCCAGGGCACTGAAGCTTTCTTT. Translated, it gives CASSLAFGGQGTEAFF. Full variable domain (rest looked up from reference TRBV5-6 and TRBJ1-1): DAGVTQSPTHLIKTRGQQVTLRCSPKSGHDTVSWYQQALGQGPQFIFQYYEEEERQRGNFPDRFSGHQFPNYSSELNVNALLLGDSALYLCASSLAFGGQGTEAFFGQGTRLTVV.

V usage is TRBV9 and J usage is TRBJ1-3; a possible D gene is TRBD1 (6 bases). The CDR3 sequence is 16 residues long. V was pared by 3 bases and J by 4 bases, with 17 bases between. Germline V gene lookup returns CDR1 SGDLS and CDR2 YYNGEE. The chain's CDR3 is CASSARRGAWGNTIYF. For the CDR3, the DNA is TGTGCCAGCAGCGCCCGGCGGGGGGCTTGGGGAAACACCATATATTTT.

Comment on this clone: Other DNA sequences from this sample encode an identical CDR3 as well. The chain combines TRBV5-1 with TRBJ1-1; 8 nucleotides line up with TRBD1. The CDR3 consists of 14 residues. The trim removed 5 bases at V and 1 base at J, leaving 4 bases unmatched. From germline, CDR1 is SGHRS and CDR2 YFSETQ. CDR3 residues: CASSPGTGNTEAFF. The CDR3 nucleotides are TGCGCCAGCAGTCCCGGGACAGGGAACACTGAAGCTTTCTTT.

The chain is built from TRBV7-6 and TRBJ1-2, with 7 nucleotides matching TRBD1. The CDR3 runs to 15 residues. Trimming at V came to 4 bases and at J to 2 bases, leaving 7 bases not matched to a gene. Germline assignment: CDR1 SGHVS and CDR2 FNYEAQ. CDR3 amino acids: CASSSQPGQNYGYTF. The CDR3 nucleotides read TGTGCCAGCAGCTCCCAACCGGGACAGAACTATGGCTACACCTTC.

J is TRBJ2-7 and V is TRBV5-6; TRBD2 might be the D (5 bases). Between the trimmed V and J ends, which lost 0 bases and 7 bases, there was a span of 26 bases. There are 18 residues in the CDR3. Germline CDR1 SGHDT, CDR2 YYEEEE. This CDR3 is CASSLDSGNLSPDYEQYF. In DNA form, the CDR3 reads TGTGCCAGCAGCTTGGATTCGGGGAATCTCTCACCAGACTATGAGCAGTACTTC.

The rearrangement uses TRBV6-5 and TRBJ1-1, with a tentative D call TRBD1 (5 bases). Trimming stripped 6 bases from V and 6 bases from J, with 14 bases between. Germline V lookup: CDR1 MNHEY, CDR2 SVGAGI. The CDR3 runs to 13 residues. The CDR3 protein is CASRNGGAPEAFF. The CDR3 DNA is TGTGCCAGCAGAAACGGCGGGGCACCTGAAGCTTTCTTT.

This clone was counted a single time. This chain connects TRBV7-2 to TRBJ2-3; TRBD2 matches at 16 bases. CDR1 is SGHTA, CDR2 FQGNSA, per germline. V lost 2 bases and J lost 5; bases outside the gene matches: 7. The CDR3 length is 18 residues. The CDR3 region is CASSLYQGLAGGVDTQYF. CDR3 nucleotides: TGTGCCAGCAGCTTATATCAGGGACTAGCGGGGGGGGTAGATACGCAGTATTTT.

This chain links TRBV5-1 with TRBJ1-2; D is unclear. The CDR3 runs 12 residues. Per the germline V gene, CDR1 is SGHRS and CDR2 is YFSETQ. V was pared by 3 bases and J by 6 bases, with 9 bases between. The CDR3 sequence is CASSSTWNGYTF. The CDR3 nucleotides are TGCGCCAGCAGCTCCACCTGGAATGGCTACACCTTC.

This clone has just a few counts. The chain links TRBV9 to TRBJ1-2; 10 bases agree with TRBD1. CDR3 length equals 17 residues. Germline loops: CDR1 SGDLS, CDR2 YYNGEE. V lost 3 bases to trimming and J lost 3 bases; unmatched junction nucleotides: 11. CDR3 nucleotide sequence: TGTGCCAGCAGCGGCCGGCCGGGGACAGGGGTACACTATGGCTACACCTTC. Its protein is CASSGRPGTGVHYGYTF. The full variable domain, its missing parts supplied by reference TRBV9 and TRBJ1-2, is DSGVTQTPKHLITATGQRVTLRCSPRSGDLSVYWYQQSLDQGLQFLIQYYNGEERAKGNILERFSAQQFPDLHSELNLSSLELGDSALYFCASSGRPGTGVHYGYTFGSGTRLTVV.

This chain joins TRBV5-8 and TRBJ2-1; 16 bases are a match to TRBD2. Looked up from germline, CDR1 is SGHTS and CDR2 is YDEGEE. Trimming cost V 0 bases and J 12 bases; bases outside gene matches: 9. The CDR3 is 17 residues long. The CDR3 DNA is TGTGCCAGCAGCTTGGTGGGACTAGCGGGGGGGCCCCAAAGGCAGTTCTTC. This gives the protein CASSLVGLAGGPQRQFF. Complete variable domain (other parts from reference TRBV5-8 and TRBJ2-1): EAGVTQSPTHLIKTRGQQATLRCSPISGHTSVYWYQQALGLGLQFLLWYDEGEERNRGNFPPRFSGRQFPNYSSELNVNALELEDSALYLCASSLVGLAGGPQRQFFGPGTRLTVL.